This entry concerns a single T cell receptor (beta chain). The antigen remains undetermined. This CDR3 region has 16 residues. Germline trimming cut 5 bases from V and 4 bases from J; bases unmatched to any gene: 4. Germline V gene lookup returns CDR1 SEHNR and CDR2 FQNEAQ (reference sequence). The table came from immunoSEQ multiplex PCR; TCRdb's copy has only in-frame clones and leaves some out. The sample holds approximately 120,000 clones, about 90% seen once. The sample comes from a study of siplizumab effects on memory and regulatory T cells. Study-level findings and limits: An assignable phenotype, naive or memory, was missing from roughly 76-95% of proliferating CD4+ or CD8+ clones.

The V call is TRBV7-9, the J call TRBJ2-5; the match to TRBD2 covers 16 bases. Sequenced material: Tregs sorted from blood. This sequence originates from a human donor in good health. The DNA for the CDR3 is TGTGCCAGCAGCATGGGACTAGCGGGGGGGCGAGAGACCCAGTACTTC. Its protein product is CASSMGLAGGRETQYF.